Listed here are 27 T cell receptor beta chains from one sample, sequenced in a study of OX40 agonist ivuxolimab in advanced cancers. Sequenced by immunoSEQ multiplex PCR; TCRdb stores in-frame clones only, minus some. This sample carries roughly 97,000 clones, approximately 87% of them seen once, and the ten largest clones take over 4.5%. Sequenced here: CD4+ or CD8+ T cells sorted from blood, sampled in a trial of the OX40 agonist ivuxolimab. The source of these receptors is an adult with an advanced solid tumor such as melanoma, head and neck, liver or kidney cancer.

The chain couples TRBV28 to TRBJ1-2; D remains ambiguous. This CDR3 is 12 amino acids long. Germline CDR1 MDHEN, CDR2 SYDVKM. Trimming stripped 6 bases from V and 8 bases from J, with 13 bases between. The CDR3 is CASRVLARGYTF. DNA of the CDR3: TGTGCCAGCAGAGTTTTGGCGCGGGGCTACACCTTC.

The chain uses TRBV7-8 and TRBJ1-2, with 7 positions matching TRBD1. J gave up 4 bases and V 1 base, and 9 bases lay outside the gene matches. CDR3 length: 16 amino acids. Germline CDR1 reads SGHVS; CDR2 reads FQNEAQ. DNA of the CDR3: TGTGCCAGCAGCTTAGGCCAACAGGCAGGGGGCTATGGCTACACCTTC. Protein product: CASSLGQQAGGYGYTF.

This rearrangement joins TRBV6-5 to TRBJ1-2; D is unresolved. V shed 7 bases and J shed 4 bases, with 16 bases lying between them. The CDR3 contains 14 residues. Germline V gene sequence: CDR1 MNHEY, CDR2 SVGAGI. The CDR3 bases are TGTGCCAGCACCAACTTGGGTCGCTCCTATGGCTACACCTTC. Translation: CASTNLGRSYGYTF.

The chain employs TRBV4-1 and TRBJ1-5; D is uncertain. This CDR3 contains 15 residues. Germline values: CDR1 MGHRA, CDR2 YSYEKL. The V gene lost 4 bases and the J gene lost 0 bases, with 10 bases spanning the gap. CDR3 sequence (DNA): TGCGCCAGCAGCCGCAGCGAGGTTAGCAATCAGCCCCAGCATTTT. It yields the protein CASSRSEVSNQPQHF.

Here the CDR3 reads CAWDSSNTDTQYF. The CDR3 DNA is TGTGCCTGGGACAGCTCGAACACAGATACGCAGTATTTT. The V call is TRBV30, the J call TRBJ2-3; D might be TRBD1 (5 bases). This CDR3 is built from 13 residues. V was trimmed by 5 bases and J by 2 bases, leaving 11 bases between them. Germline values: CDR1 GTSNPN, CDR2 SVGIG (reference sequence).

V usage is TRBV19 and J usage is TRBJ2-7, with D possibly matching TRBD1 (6 bases). The CDR3 has 15 residues. The V gene lost 3 bases and the J gene lost 0 bases, with 12 bases spanning the gap. Germline values: CDR1 LNHDA, CDR2 SQIVND (reference sequence). CDR3 amino acids: CASSMGGQSSYEQYF. The CDR3 bases are TGTGCCAGTAGTATGGGCGGACAGAGCTCCTACGAGCAGTACTTC.

The chain joins TRBV5-1 to TRBJ1-1; D possibly corresponds to TRBD1 (5 bases). V was cut by 0 bases and J by 4 bases, with 13 bases left in between. This CDR3 comprises 15 residues. CDR1 and CDR2 (germline): SGHRS, YFSETQ. The CDR3 here is CASSLVSGTFTEAFF. The CDR3 region has the DNA TGCGCCAGCAGCTTGGTTTCAGGGACCTTCACTGAAGCTTTCTTT.

This chain's CDR3 is CASSVDRDNTIYF. The CDR3 bases are TGTGCCAGCAGCGTCGACAGGGATAACACCATATATTTT. This rearrangement joins TRBV7-2 to TRBJ1-3, with 7 positions matching TRBD1. CDR1 is SGHTA, CDR2 FQGNSA, per germline. V dropped 5 bases and J dropped 7; count of bases not matched to a gene: 5. CDR3 size: 13 residues. Full variable domain (rest looked up from reference TRBV7-2 and TRBJ1-3): GAGVSQSPSNKVTEKGKDVELRCDPISGHTALYWYRQSLGQGLEFLIYFQGNSAPDKSGLPSDRFSAERTGGSVSTLTIQRTQQEDSAVYLCASSVDRDNTIYFGEGSWLTVV.

The rearrangement uses TRBV6-6 and TRBJ2-7, with TRBD2 identical over 9 bases. This CDR3 has 15 residues. V gave up 0 bases and J gave up 6 bases; unmatched junction bases: 6. The germline CDR1 and CDR2 sequences are MNHNY and SVGAGI (reference sequence). The CDR3 DNA follows: TGTGCCAGCAGTTACTCGAGAGCTAGCGGGACCGAGCAGTACTTC. Translating gives CASSYSRASGTEQYF.

This clone appeared a few times. J is TRBJ1-3 and V is TRBV30; D gene unclear. V gave up 2 bases and J gave up 0 bases, with 5 bases separating them. The germline V gene encodes CDR1 GTSNPN and CDR2 SVGIG (reference sequence). The CDR3 has 13 amino acids. CDR3 sequence: CAWSYSSGNTIYF. The CDR3 nucleotides read TGTGCCTGGAGTTACTCCTCTGGAAACACCATATATTTT.

This chain joins TRBV27 and TRBJ2-7; D is possibly TRBD1 or TRBD2 (5 bases each). The CDR3 is 15 amino acids. Trimming pared 4 bases from V and 4 bases from J, leaving 17 bases between. The V gene's germline CDR1 is MNHEY and CDR2 SMNVEV (reference sequence). CDR3 in amino acids: CASSSRGSGWYEQYF. The DNA for the CDR3 is TGTGCCAGCAGTTCCCGGGGCTCAGGTTGGTACGAGCAGTACTTC.

The gene calls are TRBV7-3 and TRBJ2-1; unclear D gene. V lost 5 bases to trimming and J lost 4 bases, with 9 bases between them. Germline CDR1 SGHTA, CDR2 FQGTGA. This CDR3 comprises 13 residues. The CDR3 spells CASSPGPYNEQFF. CDR3 coding DNA: TGTGCCAGCAGCCCTGGGCCATACAATGAGCAGTTCTTC.

This clone was seen a handful of times. This rearrangement joins TRBV7-9 to TRBJ1-6, with no clear D. Germline values: CDR1 SEHNR, CDR2 FQNEAQ (reference sequence). The CDR3 spans 12 residues. V lost 8 bases, J lost 10 bases, and 12 bases lay in between. The CDR3 loop reads CASSTSRSPLHF. DNA for the CDR3: TGTGCCAGCTCAACGTCCCGATCACCCCTCCACTTT.

V usage is TRBV6-5 and J usage is TRBJ1-4; D unresolved. The germline V gene has CDR1 MNHEY and CDR2 SVGAGI. Trimming removed 2 bases from V and 3 bases from J, with 7 bases in between. CDR3 length: 14 amino acids. CDR3 DNA: TGTGCCAGCAGTTACAACAGCCCTAATGAAAAACTGTTTTTT. Its translation: CASSYNSPNEKLFF.

This rearrangement joins TRBV27 to TRBJ1-3, with D hard to call. This CDR3 is built from 13 residues. The V end was cut by 6 bases, the J end by 0 bases, with 6 bases between. Germline V CDR1 and CDR2: MNHEY, SMNVEV (reference sequence). The CDR3 is CASRKISGNTIYF. The CDR3 DNA is TGTGCCAGCAGGAAGATCTCTGGAAACACCATATATTTT.

The gene calls are TRBV7-9 and TRBJ1-5; a possible D gene is TRBD1 (6 bases). Germline V gives CDR1 SEHNR, CDR2 FQNEAQ (reference sequence). Deletions cut 4 bases from V and 11 bases from J, with 15 bases between. The CDR3 length is 13 residues. In DNA, the CDR3 is TGTGCCAGCAGCTCCCAGGGGCTACAAGCCCAGCATTTT. The encoded protein is CASSSQGLQAQHF.

The V call is TRBV7-9, the J call TRBJ2-3; D may match TRBD1 or TRBD2 (5 bases each). Trimming cost V 2 bases and J 3 bases, with 12 bases left between them. Germline values: CDR1 SEHNR, CDR2 FQNEAQ (reference sequence). This CDR3 region has 15 residues. This CDR3 reads CASSLPRGRTDTQYF. The CDR3 DNA reads as TGTGCCAGCAGCTTACCGAGGGGCAGGACAGATACGCAGTATTTT.

Regarding this clone: Distinct nucleotide sequences in the sample also encode this CDR3. The V gene is TRBV7-9, the J gene TRBJ2-3; the D call may be TRBD1 or TRBD2 (5 bases each). Germline V CDR1 and CDR2: SEHNR, FQNEAQ (reference sequence). V was cut by 9 bases and J by 4 bases, with 8 bases left in between. The CDR3 consists of 11 residues. The CDR3 region has the DNA TGTGCCAGTCGGGGCGCAGATACGCAGTATTTT. Its protein product is CASRGADTQYF. The full variable domain, in which reference TRBV7-9 and TRBJ2-3 provide the parts outside the CDR3, is DTGVSQNPRHKITKRGQNVTFRCDPISEHNRLYWYRQTLGQGPEFLTYFQNEAQLEKSRLLSDRFSAERPKGSFSTLEIQRTEQGDSAMYLCASRGADTQYFGPGTRLTVL.

The genes are TRBV7-3 and TRBJ2-3; tentatively, D is TRBD1 or TRBD2 (5 bases each). CDR1 is SGHTA and CDR2 is FQGTGA in the germline V gene. The ends were cut back, 3 bases at V and 6 bases at J, with 13 bases in the middle. This CDR3 spans 14 amino acids. The CDR3 is CASSLGPLSDTQYF. The CDR3 region has the DNA TGTGCCAGCAGCTTGGGACCCCTATCGGATACGCAGTATTTT.

V gene TRBV6-6 combines with J gene TRBJ1-5; D gene uncertain. Trimming took 5 bases from V and 5 from J, leaving 13 bases between them. The CDR3 extends over 14 amino acids. Germline loops: CDR1 MNHNY, CDR2 SVGAGI (reference sequence). The chain's CDR3 is CASSETGRYQPQHF. The DNA for the CDR3 is TGTGCCAGCAGTGAGACTGGTCGGTATCAGCCCCAGCATTTT.

This chain connects TRBV5-1 to TRBJ1-1, with D hard to call. This CDR3 comprises 14 residues. Germline loops: CDR1 SGHRS, CDR2 YFSETQ. V was cut by 4 bases and J by 2 bases, with 12 bases left in between. The CDR3 sequence is CASSPFDHNTEAFF. The CDR3 bases are TGCGCCAGCAGCCCCTTCGACCACAACACTGAAGCTTTCTTT.

Turning to this clone: One end of the junction varies from germline; a read error may be responsible. The chain carries TRBV30 and TRBJ2-1, with D perhaps being TRBD1 or TRBD2 (5 bases each). There are 14 residues in the CDR3. Germline V gene sequence: CDR1 GTSNPN, CDR2 SVGIG (reference sequence). The chain's CDR3 is CARSRDRALNEQFF. The CDR3, as DNA: TGTGCCCGGAGCCGGGACCGTGCTCTCAATGAGCAGTTCTTC.

This chain links TRBV7-3 with TRBJ2-7, with D perhaps given as TRBD1 or TRBD2 (5 bases each). The germline V and J ends were trimmed by 5 bases and 3 bases, with 17 bases remaining between them. This CDR3 is built from 15 residues. Germline lookup yields CDR1 SGHTA and CDR2 FQGTGA. The CDR3 spells CASSPRQGPFYEQYF. Written as DNA, the CDR3 is TGTGCCAGCAGCCCCCGGCAGGGACCATTCTACGAGCAGTACTTC.

The chain uses TRBV4-3 and TRBJ2-1; 8 positions agree with TRBD1. Germline-derived CDR1 and CDR2 are LGHNA and YSLEER. V was clipped by 2 bases and J by 6 bases; unmatched bases: 3. This CDR3 contains 14 residues. CDR3 sequence reads: CASSQPGTGNEQFF. The CDR3 region has the DNA TGCGCCAGCAGCCAACCCGGGACAGGCAATGAGCAGTTCTTC.

The V and J genes are TRBV6-6 and TRBJ1-5, with a tentative D call TRBD1 (5 bases). This CDR3 is built from 14 residues. V was pared by 6 bases and J by 3 bases, with 12 bases between. From germline, CDR1 is MNHNY and CDR2 SVGAGI (reference sequence). The CDR3 region is CASRVRGLNQPQHF. DNA for the CDR3: TGTGCCAGCAGGGTAAGGGGTCTCAATCAGCCCCAGCATTTT.

The chain combines TRBV6-1 with TRBJ2-1, with TRBD1 identical over 7 bases. CDR1 is MNHNS and CDR2 is SASEGT in the germline V gene. V lost 6 bases and J lost 5; bases outside the gene matches: 10. There are 15 residues in the CDR3. This chain's CDR3 is CASRGVQGQNNEQFF. In DNA form, the CDR3 reads TGTGCCAGCAGAGGGGTCCAGGGACAGAACAATGAGCAGTTCTTC.

The genes are TRBV2 and TRBJ1-5, with a tentative D call TRBD1 (6 bases). This CDR3 is 14 amino acids long. Germline CDR1 SNHLY, CDR2 FYNNEI. V lost 2 bases to trimming and J lost 6 bases, with 11 bases between them. The CDR3 DNA reads as TGTGCCAGCAGTGAAAATCAGGGGAGTCAGCCCCAGCATTTT. It yields the protein CASSENQGSQPQHF.